This is a list of T cell receptor beta chains from one sample in a study of blood T cell repertoires in COVID-19. Assay used: immunoSEQ multiplex PCR; TCRdb lists only in-frame clones, some missing. The table lists around 170,000 clones, about 86% of them singletons, with approximately 14% in the top ten. Sequencing was done on a sample of peripheral blood. The receptors derive from a man under 40 with active or convalescent COVID-19. The CDR3 runs from the conserved cysteine through the conserved F or W. The D gene is left open where the match is weak. Size tells how often a clone was seen (once, few, many) or the class of an expanded clone, and some rows leave it out.

D gene: TRBD1
V gene: TRBV19
J gene: TRBJ1-2
clone size: -
CDR3 length: 14
CDR3 protein: CASSNRGLNYGYTF
CDR3 DNA: TGTGCCAGTAGCAACAGGGGCCTGAACTATGGCTACACCTTC

D gene: TRBD2
V gene: TRBV9
J gene: TRBJ2-1
clone size: -
CDR3 length: 18
CDR3 protein: CASSAPKREGSSYNEQFF
CDR3 DNA: TGTGCCAGCAGCGCCCCAAAGCGGGAGGGTAGCTCCTACAATGAGCAGTTCTTC

D gene: TRBD2
V gene: TRBV29-1
J gene: TRBJ2-4
clone size: -
CDR3 length: 14
CDR3 protein: CSVEGLAGGEIQYF
CDR3 DNA: TGCAGCGTTGAGGGACTAGCGGGAGGCGAGATTCAGTACTTC

D gene: -
V gene: TRBV5-6
J gene: TRBJ1-4
clone size: -
CDR3 length: 13
CDR3 protein: CASSLRGGVKLFF
CDR3 DNA: TGTGCCAGCAGCTTGCGCGGGGGGGTAAAACTGTTTTTT

D gene: -
V gene: TRBV3-1/TRBV3-2
J gene: TRBJ2-7
clone size: -
CDR3 length: 13
CDR3 protein: CASGYGSSYEQYF
CDR3 DNA: TGTGCCAGCGGGTACGGGAGCTCCTACGAGCAGTACTTC

D gene: TRBD1
V gene: TRBV28
J gene: TRBJ1-5
clone size: -
CDR3 length: 18
CDR3 protein: CASSSPTGTAISNQPQHF
CDR3 DNA: TGTGCCAGCAGCTCACCTACAGGGACAGCAATCAGCAATCAGCCCCAGCATTTT

D gene: TRBD1
V gene: TRBV12-5
J gene: TRBJ1-1
clone size: -
CDR3 length: 14
CDR3 protein: CASGLDRQGGKDFF
CDR3 DNA: TGTGCTAGTGGTTTGGATCGACAGGGAGGAAAGGATTTCTTT

D gene: -
V gene: TRBV12-5
J gene: TRBJ1-3
clone size: -
CDR3 length: 13
CDR3 protein: CASGGDGGNTIYF
CDR3 DNA: TGTGCTAGTGGTGGCGACGGGGGAAACACCATATATTTT

D gene: -
V gene: TRBV19
J gene: TRBJ2-1
clone size: -
CDR3 length: 12
CDR3 protein: CATRVRDNEQFF
CDR3 DNA: TGTGCCACTCGGGTACGAGACAATGAGCAGTTCTTC

D gene: TRBD1
V gene: TRBV25-1
J gene: TRBJ2-1
clone size: -
CDR3 length: 13
CDR3 protein: CASRDRGYNEQFF
CDR3 DNA: TGTGCCAGCCGGGACAGGGGATACAATGAGCAGTTCTTC

D gene: -
V gene: TRBV5-6
J gene: TRBJ1-5
clone size: -
CDR3 length: 13
CDR3 protein: CASSHGGNQPQHF
CDR3 DNA: TGTGCCAGCAGCCACGGGGGCAATCAGCCCCAGCATTTT

D gene: TRBD2
V gene: TRBV5-6
J gene: TRBJ2-7
clone size: -
CDR3 length: 14
CDR3 protein: CASTVAGIEYEQYF
CDR3 DNA: TGTGCCAGCACCGTAGCGGGAATTGAATACGAGCAGTACTTC

D gene: TRBD1
V gene: TRBV11-2
J gene: TRBJ1-6
clone size: few
CDR3 length: 16
CDR3 protein: CASSGSYSPGGSPLHF
CDR3 DNA: TGTGCCAGCAGCGGATCTTATAGCCCAGGGGGTTCACCCCTCCACTTT

D gene: -
V gene: TRBV7-3
J gene: TRBJ2-2
clone size: -
CDR3 length: 15
CDR3 protein: CASSRKSGNTGELFF
CDR3 DNA: TGTGCCAGCAGCAGAAAGTCCGGGAACACCGGGGAGCTGTTTTTT

D gene: TRBD1
V gene: TRBV5-1
J gene: TRBJ2-1
clone size: -
CDR3 length: 17
CDR3 protein: CASRSGQGAYPGNEQFF
CDR3 DNA: TGCGCCAGCAGATCAGGACAGGGGGCCTACCCGGGCAATGAGCAGTTCTTC

D gene: TRBD1
V gene: TRBV6-5
J gene: TRBJ1-2
clone size: -
CDR3 length: 15
CDR3 protein: CASAGQRTGGYGYTF
CDR3 DNA: TGTGCCAGCGCTGGCCAGAGGACAGGGGGCTATGGCTACACCTTC

D gene: -
V gene: TRBV6-5
J gene: TRBJ1-1
clone size: -
CDR3 length: 12
CDR3 protein: CASRRGYTEAFF
CDR3 DNA: TGTGCCAGCAGGCGGGGGTACACTGAAGCTTTCTTT

D gene: -
V gene: TRBV12-3/TRBV12-4
J gene: TRBJ2-1
clone size: -
CDR3 length: 12
CDR3 protein: CASSFVRGEQFF
CDR3 DNA: TGTGCCAGCAGCTTCGTTCGGGGAGAGCAGTTCTTC

D gene: -
V gene: TRBV12-3/TRBV12-4
J gene: TRBJ1-1
clone size: -
CDR3 length: 13
CDR3 protein: CASHRAMNTEAFF
CDR3 DNA: TGTGCCAGCCACAGGGCCATGAACACTGAAGCTTTCTTT

D gene: TRBD1
V gene: TRBV18
J gene: TRBJ1-2
clone size: -
CDR3 length: 17
CDR3 protein: CASSRGAGTGTFYGYTF
CDR3 DNA: TGTGCCAGCTCTCGCGGCGCCGGGACAGGGACCTTCTATGGCTACACCTTC

D gene: TRBD1
V gene: TRBV19
J gene: TRBJ1-6
clone size: -
CDR3 length: 14
CDR3 protein: CASSQQGGNSPLHF
CDR3 DNA: TGTGCCAGTAGCCAACAGGGGGGCAATTCACCCCTCCACTTT

D gene: -
V gene: TRBV19
J gene: TRBJ2-1
clone size: -
CDR3 length: 16
CDR3 protein: CASSRGQGWGHNEQFF
CDR3 DNA: TGTGCCAGTAGTAGGGGGCAGGGGTGGGGCCACAATGAGCAGTTCTTC

D gene: TRBD2
V gene: TRBV5-1
J gene: TRBJ2-1
clone size: -
CDR3 length: 18
CDR3 protein: CASSLYSLAGGPGNEQFF
CDR3 DNA: TGCGCCAGCAGCTTGTACTCACTAGCGGGAGGGCCGGGGAATGAGCAGTTCTTC

D gene: -
V gene: TRBV6-5
J gene: TRBJ1-1
clone size: -
CDR3 length: 13
CDR3 protein: CASSYREDTEAFF
CDR3 DNA: TGTGCCAGCAGTTACAGGGAGGACACTGAAGCTTTCTTT

D gene: -
V gene: TRBV11-3
J gene: TRBJ2-3
clone size: -
CDR3 length: 15
CDR3 protein: CASSLGQVGEDTQYF
CDR3 DNA: TGTGCCAGCAGCTTAGGTCAGGTAGGGGAAGATACGCAGTATTTT

D gene: TRBD1
V gene: TRBV24-1
J gene: TRBJ2-3
clone size: -
CDR3 length: 16
CDR3 protein: CATSDLKGADGDTQYF
CDR3 DNA: TGTGCCACCAGTGATTTAAAGGGGGCTGATGGAGATACGCAGTATTTT

D gene: -
V gene: TRBV27
J gene: TRBJ1-1
clone size: -
CDR3 length: 12
CDR3 protein: CASSSGSTEAFF
CDR3 DNA: TGTGCCAGCAGTTCCGGGTCCACTGAAGCTTTCTTT

D gene: -
V gene: TRBV29-1
J gene: TRBJ1-1
clone size: -
CDR3 length: 12
CDR3 protein: CSVEKEGTEAFF
CDR3 DNA: TGCAGCGTTGAAAAGGAGGGCACTGAAGCTTTCTTT

D gene: TRBD1
V gene: TRBV27
J gene: TRBJ1-5
clone size: -
CDR3 length: 16
CDR3 protein: CASSPGDRVSNQPQHF
CDR3 DNA: TGTGCCAGCAGTCCCGGGGACAGAGTTAGCAATCAGCCCCAGCATTTT

D gene: -
V gene: TRBV5-8
J gene: TRBJ1-5
clone size: -
CDR3 length: 15
CDR3 protein: CASSRTESFNQPQHF
CDR3 DNA: TGTGCCAGCAGCCGGACAGAGTCATTCAATCAGCCCCAGCATTTT

D gene: TRBD1
V gene: TRBV9
J gene: TRBJ1-6
clone size: -
CDR3 length: 17
CDR3 protein: CASSGQGVSSYNSPLHF
CDR3 DNA: TGTGCCAGCAGCGGACAGGGCGTCAGCTCCTATAATTCACCCCTCCACTTT

D gene: TRBD1
V gene: TRBV5-1
J gene: TRBJ1-2
clone size: -
CDR3 length: 16
CDR3 protein: CASSIRPVTGGDGYTF
CDR3 DNA: TGCGCCAGCAGCATCCGCCCGGTGACAGGGGGAGACGGCTACACCTTC

D gene: TRBD2
V gene: TRBV30
J gene: TRBJ2-3
clone size: -
CDR3 length: 14
CDR3 protein: CAWILAGGADTQYF
CDR3 DNA: TGTGCCTGGATTCTAGCGGGGGGAGCAGATACGCAGTATTTT

D gene: -
V gene: TRBV7-9
J gene: TRBJ1-3
clone size: -
CDR3 length: 15
CDR3 protein: CASSPTGLFGNTIYF
CDR3 DNA: TGTGCCAGCAGCCCTACAGGGTTATTTGGAAACACCATATATTTT

D gene: TRBD1
V gene: TRBV28
J gene: TRBJ2-1
clone size: few
CDR3 length: 13
CDR3 protein: CASRSGTGDEQFF
CDR3 DNA: TGTGCCAGCAGATCAGGGACAGGGGATGAGCAGTTCTTC

D gene: -
V gene: TRBV7-8
J gene: TRBJ1-4
clone size: -
CDR3 length: 17
CDR3 protein: CASSLLGPRGRDEKLFF
CDR3 DNA: TGTGCCAGCAGCTTACTCGGTCCGAGAGGGAGGGATGAAAAACTGTTTTTT

D gene: TRBD2
V gene: TRBV7-3
J gene: TRBJ2-2
clone size: -
CDR3 length: 17
CDR3 protein: CASSPSGGAQSTGELFF
CDR3 DNA: TGTGCCAGCAGCCCTAGCGGGGGGGCCCAAAGCACCGGGGAGCTGTTTTTT

D gene: -
V gene: TRBV7-2
J gene: TRBJ2-7
clone size: -
CDR3 length: 14
CDR3 protein: CASSLGLASYEQYF
CDR3 DNA: TGTGCCAGCAGCTTAGGGTTAGCTTCCTACGAGCAGTACTTC

D gene: -
V gene: TRBV4-1
J gene: TRBJ1-4
clone size: -
CDR3 length: 14
CDR3 protein: CASSGDSLNEKLFF
CDR3 DNA: TGCGCCAGCAGTGGCGACAGTCTGAATGAAAAACTGTTTTTT

D gene: -
V gene: TRBV7-2
J gene: TRBJ1-2
clone size: -
CDR3 length: 15
CDR3 protein: CASSEQGSGVGGYTF
CDR3 DNA: TGTGCCAGCAGCGAACAGGGTAGTGGAGTCGGTGGCTACACCTTC

D gene: -
V gene: TRBV2
J gene: TRBJ1-1
clone size: -
CDR3 length: 14
CDR3 protein: CASSATGLGTEAFF
CDR3 DNA: TGTGCCAGCAGTGCTACAGGGTTGGGCACTGAAGCTTTCTTT

D gene: TRBD2
V gene: TRBV6-1
J gene: TRBJ2-1
clone size: -
CDR3 length: 16
CDR3 protein: CASSVTGTSGYNEQFF
CDR3 DNA: TGTGCCAGCAGTGTTACCGGGACTAGCGGTTACAATGAGCAGTTCTTC